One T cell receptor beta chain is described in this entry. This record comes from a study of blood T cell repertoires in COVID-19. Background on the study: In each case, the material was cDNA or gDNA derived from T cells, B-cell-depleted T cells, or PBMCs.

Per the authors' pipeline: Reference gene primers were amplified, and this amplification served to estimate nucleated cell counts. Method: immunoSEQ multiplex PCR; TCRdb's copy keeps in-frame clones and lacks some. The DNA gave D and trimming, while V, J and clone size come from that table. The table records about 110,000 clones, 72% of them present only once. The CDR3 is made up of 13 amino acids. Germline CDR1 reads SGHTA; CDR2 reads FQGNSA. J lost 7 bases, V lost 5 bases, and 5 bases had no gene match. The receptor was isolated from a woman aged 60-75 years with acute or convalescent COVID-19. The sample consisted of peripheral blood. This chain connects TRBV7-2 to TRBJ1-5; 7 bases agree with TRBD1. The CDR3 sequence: CASSVYRGQPQHF. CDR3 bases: TGTGCCAGCAGCGTCTACAGGGGACAGCCCCAGCATTTT.